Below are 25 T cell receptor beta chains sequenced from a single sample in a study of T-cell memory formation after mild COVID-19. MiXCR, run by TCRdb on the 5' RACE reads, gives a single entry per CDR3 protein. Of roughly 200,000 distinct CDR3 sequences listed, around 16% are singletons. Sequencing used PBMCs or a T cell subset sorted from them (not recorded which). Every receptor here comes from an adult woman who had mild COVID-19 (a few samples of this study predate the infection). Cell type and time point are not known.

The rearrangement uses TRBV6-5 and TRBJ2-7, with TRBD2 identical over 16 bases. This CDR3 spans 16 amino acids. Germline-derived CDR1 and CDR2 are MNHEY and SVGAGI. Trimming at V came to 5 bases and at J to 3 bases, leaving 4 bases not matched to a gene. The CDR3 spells CASSGTSGRVLYEQYF. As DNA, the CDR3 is TGTGCCAGCAGTGGGACTAGCGGGAGGGTCCTCTACGAGCAGTACTTC.

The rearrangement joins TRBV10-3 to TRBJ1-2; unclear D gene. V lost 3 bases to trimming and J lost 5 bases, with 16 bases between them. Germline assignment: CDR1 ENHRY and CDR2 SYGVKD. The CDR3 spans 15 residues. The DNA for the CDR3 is TGTGCCATCAGTGACCCCCCTAGTGCGGTTTATGGCTACACCTTC. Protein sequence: CAISDPPSAVYGYTF.

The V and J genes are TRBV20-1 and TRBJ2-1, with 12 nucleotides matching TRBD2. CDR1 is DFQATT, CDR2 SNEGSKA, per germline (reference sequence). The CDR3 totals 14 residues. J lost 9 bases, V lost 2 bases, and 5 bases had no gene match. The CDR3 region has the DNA TGCAGTGCTAGATCTAGCGGGGGGGCTACTGAGCAGTTCTTC. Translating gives CSARSSGGATEQFF.

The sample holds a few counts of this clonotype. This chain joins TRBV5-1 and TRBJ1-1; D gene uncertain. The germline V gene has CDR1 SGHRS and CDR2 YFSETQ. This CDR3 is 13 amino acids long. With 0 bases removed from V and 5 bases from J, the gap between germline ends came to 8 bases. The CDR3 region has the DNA TGCGCCAGCAGCTTGGCCGAAGAAACTGAAGCTTTCTTT. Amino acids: CASSLAEETEAFF.

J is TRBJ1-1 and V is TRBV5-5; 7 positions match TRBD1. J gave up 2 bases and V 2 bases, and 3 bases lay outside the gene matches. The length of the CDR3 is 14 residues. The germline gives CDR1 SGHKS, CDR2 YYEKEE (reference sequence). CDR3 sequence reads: CASSFRQGNTEAFF. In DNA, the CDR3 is TGTGCCAGCAGCTTTAGACAGGGTAACACTGAAGCTTTCTTT.

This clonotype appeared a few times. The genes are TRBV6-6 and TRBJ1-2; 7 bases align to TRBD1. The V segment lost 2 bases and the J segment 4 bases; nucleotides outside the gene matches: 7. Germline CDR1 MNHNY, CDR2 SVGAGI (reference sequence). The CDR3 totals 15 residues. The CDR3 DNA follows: TGTGCCAGCAGTTACGGGACAGATGGACCCTATGGCTACACCTTC. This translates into CASSYGTDGPYGYTF.

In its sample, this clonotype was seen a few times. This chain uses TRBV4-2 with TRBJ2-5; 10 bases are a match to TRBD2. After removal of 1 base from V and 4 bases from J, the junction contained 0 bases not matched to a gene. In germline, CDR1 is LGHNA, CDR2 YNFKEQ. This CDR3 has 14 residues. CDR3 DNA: TGTGCCAGCAGCCAAGGACTAGCGGGAGAGACCCAGTACTTC. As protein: CASSQGLAGETQYF.

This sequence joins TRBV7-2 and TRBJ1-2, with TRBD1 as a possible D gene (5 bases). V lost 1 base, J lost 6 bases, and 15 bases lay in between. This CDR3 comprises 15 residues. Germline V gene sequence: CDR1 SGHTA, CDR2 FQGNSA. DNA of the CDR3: TGTGCCAGCAGCTTAGGTCAGGGAACCGCTGATGGCTACACCTTC. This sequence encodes CASSLGQGTADGYTF.

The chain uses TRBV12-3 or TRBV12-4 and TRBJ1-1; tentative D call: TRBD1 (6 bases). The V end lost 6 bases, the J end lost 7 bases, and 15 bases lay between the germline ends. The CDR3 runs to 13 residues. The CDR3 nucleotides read TGTGCCAGCAGCTTACAGGGCCCAAGTGAAGCTTTCTTT. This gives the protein CASSLQGPSEAFF.

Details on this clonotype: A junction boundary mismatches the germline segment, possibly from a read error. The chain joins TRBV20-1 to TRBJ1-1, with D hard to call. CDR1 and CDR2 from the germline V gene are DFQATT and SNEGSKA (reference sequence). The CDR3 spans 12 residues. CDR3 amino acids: CSSSVKNTEAFF. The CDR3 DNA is TGCAGTTCTAGTGTCAAGAACACTGAAGCTTTCTTT.

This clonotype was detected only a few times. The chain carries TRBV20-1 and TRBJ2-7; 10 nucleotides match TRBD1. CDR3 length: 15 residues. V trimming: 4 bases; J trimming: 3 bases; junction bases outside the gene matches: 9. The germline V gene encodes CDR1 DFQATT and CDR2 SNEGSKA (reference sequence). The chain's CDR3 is CSANGRGTGVYEQYF. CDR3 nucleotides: TGCAGTGCTAACGGCCGTGGGACAGGGGTCTACGAGCAGTACTTC.

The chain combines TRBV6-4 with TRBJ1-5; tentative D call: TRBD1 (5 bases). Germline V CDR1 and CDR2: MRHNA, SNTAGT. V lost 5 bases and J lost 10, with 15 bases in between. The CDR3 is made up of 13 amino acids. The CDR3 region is CASSRDGTDPQHF. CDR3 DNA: TGTGCCAGCAGTCGGGACGGCACCGATCCCCAGCATTTT.

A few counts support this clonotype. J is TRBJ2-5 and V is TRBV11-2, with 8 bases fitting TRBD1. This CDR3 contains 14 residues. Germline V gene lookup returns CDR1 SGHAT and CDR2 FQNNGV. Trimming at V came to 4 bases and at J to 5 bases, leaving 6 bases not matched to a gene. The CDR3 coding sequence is TGTGCCAGCAGCTACGCAGGGGGCGGGGAGACCCAGTACTTC. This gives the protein CASSYAGGGETQYF.

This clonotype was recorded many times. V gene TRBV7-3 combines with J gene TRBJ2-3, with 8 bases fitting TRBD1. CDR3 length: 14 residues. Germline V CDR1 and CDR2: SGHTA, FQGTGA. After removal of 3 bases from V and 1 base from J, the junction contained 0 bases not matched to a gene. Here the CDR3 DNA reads TGTGCCAGCAGCTTGACAGGGGGCACAGATACGCAGTATTTT. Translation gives CASSLTGGTDTQYF.

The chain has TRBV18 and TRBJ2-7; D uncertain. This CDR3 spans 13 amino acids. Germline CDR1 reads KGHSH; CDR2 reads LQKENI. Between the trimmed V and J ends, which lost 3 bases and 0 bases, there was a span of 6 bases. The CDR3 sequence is CASSPPASYEQYF. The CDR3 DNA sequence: TGTGCCAGCTCACCCCCGGCCTCCTACGAGCAGTACTTC.

The CDR3 sequence: CASSLTMRLGGEQYF. CDR3 nucleotide sequence: TGTGCCAGCAGTTTAACGATGCGGCTAGGGGGCGAGCAGTACTTC. The chain employs TRBV28 and TRBJ2-7, with D tentatively TRBD1 (6 bases). Germline CDR1 reads MDHEN; CDR2 reads SYDVKM. V was pared by 2 bases and J by 6 bases, with 17 bases between. This CDR3 contains 15 residues.

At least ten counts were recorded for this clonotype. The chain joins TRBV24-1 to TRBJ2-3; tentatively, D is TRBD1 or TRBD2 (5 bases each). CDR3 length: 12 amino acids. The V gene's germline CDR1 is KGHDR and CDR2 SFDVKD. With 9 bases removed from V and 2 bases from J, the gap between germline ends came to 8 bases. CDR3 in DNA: TGTGCCACCGCCGGGACCACAGATACGCAGTATTTT. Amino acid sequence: CATAGTTDTQYF.

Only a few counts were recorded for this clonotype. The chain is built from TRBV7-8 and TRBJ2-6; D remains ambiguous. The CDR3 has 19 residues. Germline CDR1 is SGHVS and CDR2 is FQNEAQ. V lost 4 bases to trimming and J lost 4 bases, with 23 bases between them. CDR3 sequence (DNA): TGTGCCAGCAGCTCCACCCCCCGGGTCCCTACTGGGGGGGCCAACGTCCTGACTTTC. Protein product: CASSSTPRVPTGGANVLTF.

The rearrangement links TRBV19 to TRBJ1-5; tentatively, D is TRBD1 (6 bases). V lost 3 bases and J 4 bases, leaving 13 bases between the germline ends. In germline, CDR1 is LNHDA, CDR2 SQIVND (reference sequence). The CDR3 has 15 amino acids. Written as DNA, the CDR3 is TGTGCCAGTAGTATTGAACAGGGAAGAAATCAGCCCCAGCATTTT. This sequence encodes CASSIEQGRNQPQHF.

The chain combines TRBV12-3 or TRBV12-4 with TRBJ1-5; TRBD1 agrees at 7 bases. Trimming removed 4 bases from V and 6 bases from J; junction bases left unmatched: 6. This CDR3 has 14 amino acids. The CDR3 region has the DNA TGTGCCAGCAGTTACGGACAGGAGTTTCAGCCCCAGCATTTT. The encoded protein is CASSYGQEFQPQHF.

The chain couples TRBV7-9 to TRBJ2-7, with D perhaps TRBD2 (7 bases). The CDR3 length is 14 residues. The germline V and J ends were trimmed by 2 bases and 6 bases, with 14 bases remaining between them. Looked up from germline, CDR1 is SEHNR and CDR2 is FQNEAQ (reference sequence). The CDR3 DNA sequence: TGTGCCAGCAGCTTAACAGGGAGGGTCCTCGAGCAGTACTTC. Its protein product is CASSLTGRVLEQYF.

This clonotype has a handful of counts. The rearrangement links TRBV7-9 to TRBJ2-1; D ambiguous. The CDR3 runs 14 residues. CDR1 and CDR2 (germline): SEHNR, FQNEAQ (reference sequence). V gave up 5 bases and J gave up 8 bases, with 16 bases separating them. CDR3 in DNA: TGTGCCAGCAGCGCAACGAGATCATACGATGAGCAGTTCTTC. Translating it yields CASSATRSYDEQFF. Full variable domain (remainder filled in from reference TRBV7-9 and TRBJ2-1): DTGVSQNPRHKITKRGQNVTFRCDPISEHNRLYWYRQTLGQGPEFLTYFQNEAQLEKSRLLSDRFSAERPKGSFSTLEIQRTEQGDSAMYLCASSATRSYDEQFFGPGTRLTVL.

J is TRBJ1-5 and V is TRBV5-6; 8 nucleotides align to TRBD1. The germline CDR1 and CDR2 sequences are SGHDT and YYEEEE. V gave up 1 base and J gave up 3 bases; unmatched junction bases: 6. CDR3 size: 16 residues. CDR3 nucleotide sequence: TGTGCCAGCAGCTTGTCGGGGGACAGGTTCAATCAGCCCCAGCATTTT. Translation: CASSLSGDRFNQPQHF.

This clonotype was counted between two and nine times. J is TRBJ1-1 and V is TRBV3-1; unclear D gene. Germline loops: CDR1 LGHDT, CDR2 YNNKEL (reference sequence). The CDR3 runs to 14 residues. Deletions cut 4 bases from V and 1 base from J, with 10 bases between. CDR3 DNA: TGTGCCAGCAGCCTATATGAGAGGAACACTGAAGCTTTCTTT. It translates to CASSLYERNTEAFF.

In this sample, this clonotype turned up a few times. CDR3 sequence: CASSRGHGEETQYF. DNA for the CDR3: TGTGCCAGCAGTAGGGGGCACGGCGAGGAGACCCAGTACTTC. The V gene is TRBV12-3 or TRBV12-4, the J gene TRBJ2-5, with 7 bases fitting TRBD1. The ends lost 5 bases at V and 5 bases at J; junction bases unmatched: 8. CDR3 length: 14 amino acids.